The TCR beta chain described here comes from a study of OX40 agonist ivuxolimab in advanced cancers. The V gene lost 4 bases and the J gene lost 6 bases, with 17 bases spanning the gap. There are 14 residues in the CDR3. CDR1 is SGHNT and CDR2 is YYREEE in the germline V gene (reference sequence). The repertoire was sequenced with immunoSEQ multiplex PCR; TCRdb's copy has only in-frame clones and lacks some. The table shows 50,000 or so clones, with roughly nine tenths occurring only once. The sequence derives from an adult with an advanced solid tumor such as melanoma, head and neck, liver or kidney cancer. This specimen consisted of CD4+ or CD8+ T cells sorted from blood, obtained in a trial of the OX40 agonist ivuxolimab. V is TRBV5-4 and J is TRBJ2-7; D is possibly TRBD1 (5 bases). The CDR3 spells CASSPWARAAEQYF. The CDR3, as DNA: TGTGCCAGCAGCCCCTGGGCCAGGGCTGCCGAGCAGTACTTC.